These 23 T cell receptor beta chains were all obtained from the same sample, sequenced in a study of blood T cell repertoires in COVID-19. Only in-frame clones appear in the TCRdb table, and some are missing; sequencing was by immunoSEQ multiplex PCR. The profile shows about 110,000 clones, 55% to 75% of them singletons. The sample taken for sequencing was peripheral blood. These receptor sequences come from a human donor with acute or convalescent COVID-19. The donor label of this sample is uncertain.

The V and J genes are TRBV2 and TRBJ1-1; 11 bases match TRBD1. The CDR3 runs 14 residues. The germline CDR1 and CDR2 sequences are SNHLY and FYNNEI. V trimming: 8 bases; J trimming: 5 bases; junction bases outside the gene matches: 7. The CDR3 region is CASRGTGGGTEAFF. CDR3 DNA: TGTGCCAGCCGAGGGACAGGGGGAGGAACTGAAGCTTTCTTT. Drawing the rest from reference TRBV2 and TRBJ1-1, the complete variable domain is EPEVTQTPSHQVTQMGQEVILRCVPISNHLYFYWYRQILGQKVEFLVSFYNNEISEKSEIFDDQFSVERPDGSNFTLKIRSTKLEDSAMYFCASRGTGGGTEAFFGQGTRLTVV.

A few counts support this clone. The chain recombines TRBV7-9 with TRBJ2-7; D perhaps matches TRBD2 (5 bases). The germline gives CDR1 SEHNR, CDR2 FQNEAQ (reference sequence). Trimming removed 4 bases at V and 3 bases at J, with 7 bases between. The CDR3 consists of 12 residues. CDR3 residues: CASSSAGYEQYF. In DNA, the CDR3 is TGTGCCAGCAGCTCGGCGGGCTACGAGCAGTACTTC.

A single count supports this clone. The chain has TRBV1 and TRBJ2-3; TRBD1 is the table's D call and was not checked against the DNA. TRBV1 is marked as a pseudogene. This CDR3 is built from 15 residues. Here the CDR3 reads CTSSQARAPEDTQYF. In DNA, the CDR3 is TGCACCAGCAGCCAGGCCAGGGCCCCGGAAGATACGCAGTATTTT.

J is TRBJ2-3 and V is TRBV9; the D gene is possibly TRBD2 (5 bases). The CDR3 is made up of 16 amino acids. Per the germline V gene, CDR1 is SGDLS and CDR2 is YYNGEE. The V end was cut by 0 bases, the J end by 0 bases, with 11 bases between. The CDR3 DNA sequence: TGTGCCAGCAGCGTAGATGGGCGGGCTAGCACAGATACGCAGTATTTT. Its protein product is CASSVDGRASTDTQYF.

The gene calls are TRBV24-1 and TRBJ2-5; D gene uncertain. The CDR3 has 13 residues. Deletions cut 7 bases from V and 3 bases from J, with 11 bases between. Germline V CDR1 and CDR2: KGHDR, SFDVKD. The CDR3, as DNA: TGTGCCACCAGGTCTCGACGGGAAGAGACCCAGTACTTC. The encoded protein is CATRSRREETQYF.

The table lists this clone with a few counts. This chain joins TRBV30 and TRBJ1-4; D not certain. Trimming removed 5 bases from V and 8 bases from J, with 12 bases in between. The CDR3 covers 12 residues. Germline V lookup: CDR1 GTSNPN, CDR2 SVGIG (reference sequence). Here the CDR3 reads CAWSQLKEKLFF. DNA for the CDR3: TGTGCCTGGTCCCAGTTGAAAGAAAAACTGTTTTTT.

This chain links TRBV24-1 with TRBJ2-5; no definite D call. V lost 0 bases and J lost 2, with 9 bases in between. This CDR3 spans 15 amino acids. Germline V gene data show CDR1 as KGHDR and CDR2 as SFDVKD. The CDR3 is CATSDLGSGQETQYF. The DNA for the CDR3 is TGTGCCACCAGTGATTTGGGATCCGGGCAAGAGACCCAGTACTTC.

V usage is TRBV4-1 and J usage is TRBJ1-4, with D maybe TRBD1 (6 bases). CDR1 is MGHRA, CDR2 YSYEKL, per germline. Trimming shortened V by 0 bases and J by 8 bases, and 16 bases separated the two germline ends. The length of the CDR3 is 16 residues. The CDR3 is CASSQDRGARGEKLFF. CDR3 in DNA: TGCGCCAGCAGCCAAGACAGGGGAGCCCGAGGAGAAAAACTGTTTTTT.

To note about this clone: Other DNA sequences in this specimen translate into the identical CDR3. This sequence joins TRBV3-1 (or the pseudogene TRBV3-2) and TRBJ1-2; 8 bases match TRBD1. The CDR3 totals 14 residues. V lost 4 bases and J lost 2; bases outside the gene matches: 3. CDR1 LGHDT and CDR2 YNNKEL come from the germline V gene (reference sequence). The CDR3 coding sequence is TGTGCCAGCAGCCTTCGGACAGGGAACTATGGCTACACCTTC. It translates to CASSLRTGNYGYTF.

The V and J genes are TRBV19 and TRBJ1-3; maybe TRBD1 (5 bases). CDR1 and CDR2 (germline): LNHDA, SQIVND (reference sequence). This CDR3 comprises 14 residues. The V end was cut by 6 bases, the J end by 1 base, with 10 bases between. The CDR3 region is CASRTGISGNTIYF. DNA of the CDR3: TGTGCCAGTAGAACAGGAATATCTGGAAACACCATATATTTT.

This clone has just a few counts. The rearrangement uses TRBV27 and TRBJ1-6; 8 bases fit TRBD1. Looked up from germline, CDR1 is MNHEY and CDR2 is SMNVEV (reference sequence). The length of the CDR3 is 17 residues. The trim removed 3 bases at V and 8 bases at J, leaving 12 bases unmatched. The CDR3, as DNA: TGTGCCAGCAGTTTTAGCCGGGACAGGACTTCTGATTCACCCCTCCACTTT. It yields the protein CASSFSRDRTSDSPLHF.

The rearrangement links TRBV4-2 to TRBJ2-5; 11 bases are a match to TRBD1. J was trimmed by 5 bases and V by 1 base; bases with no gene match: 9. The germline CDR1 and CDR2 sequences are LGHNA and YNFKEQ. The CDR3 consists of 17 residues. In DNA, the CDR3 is TGTGCCAGCAGCCAAGGAAAGTGGACAGGGGGCCGTGAGACCCAGTACTTC. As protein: CASSQGKWTGGRETQYF.

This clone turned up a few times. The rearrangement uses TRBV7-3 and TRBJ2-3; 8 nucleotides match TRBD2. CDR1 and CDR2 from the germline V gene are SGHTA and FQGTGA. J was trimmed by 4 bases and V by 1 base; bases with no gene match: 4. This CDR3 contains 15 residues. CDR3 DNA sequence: TGTGCCAGCAGCTTAAGCGGGGGACTAGCAGATACGCAGTATTTT. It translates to CASSLSGGLADTQYF.

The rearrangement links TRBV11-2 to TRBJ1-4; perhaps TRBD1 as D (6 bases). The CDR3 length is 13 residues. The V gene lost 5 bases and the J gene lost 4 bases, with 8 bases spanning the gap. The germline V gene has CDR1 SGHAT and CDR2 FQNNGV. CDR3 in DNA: TGTGCCAGCAGCGGACAGATTAATGAAAAACTGTTTTTT. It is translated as CASSGQINEKLFF. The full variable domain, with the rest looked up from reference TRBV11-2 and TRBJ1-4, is EAGVAQSPRYKIIEKRQSVAFWCNPISGHATLYWYQQILGQGPKLLIQFQNNGVVDDSQLPKDRFSAERLKGVDSTLKIQPAKLEDSAVYLCASSGQINEKLFFGSGTQLSVL.

CDR3 sequence: CASSAGTGLYQETQYF. The CDR3 bases are TGTGCCAGTAGTGCCGGGACAGGGCTGTACCAAGAGACCCAGTACTTC. The genes are TRBV19 and TRBJ2-5, with TRBD1 matching 9 bases. Per the germline V gene, CDR1 is LNHDA and CDR2 is SQIVND (reference sequence). The J segment lost 0 bases and the V segment lost 5 bases, leaving 7 bases of the junction unmatched. The CDR3 consists of 16 residues.

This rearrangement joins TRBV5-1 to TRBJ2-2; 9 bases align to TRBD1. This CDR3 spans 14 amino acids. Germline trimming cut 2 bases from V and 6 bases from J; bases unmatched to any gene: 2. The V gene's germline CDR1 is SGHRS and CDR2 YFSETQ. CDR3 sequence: CASSFGQGSGELFF. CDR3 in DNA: TGCGCCAGCAGCTTCGGACAGGGGTCCGGGGAGCTGTTTTTT.

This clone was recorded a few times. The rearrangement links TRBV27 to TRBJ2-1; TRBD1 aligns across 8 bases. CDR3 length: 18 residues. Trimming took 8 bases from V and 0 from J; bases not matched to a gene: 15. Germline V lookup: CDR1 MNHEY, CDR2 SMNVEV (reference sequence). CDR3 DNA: TGTGCCAGCCCTTGGGGGGACAGGCCCGAAGGCTCCTACAATGAGCAGTTCTTC. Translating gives CASPWGDRPEGSYNEQFF.

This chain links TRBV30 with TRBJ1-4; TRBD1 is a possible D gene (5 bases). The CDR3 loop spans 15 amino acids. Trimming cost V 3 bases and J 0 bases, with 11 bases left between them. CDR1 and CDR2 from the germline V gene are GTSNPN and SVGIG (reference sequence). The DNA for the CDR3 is TGTGCCTGGAGGGCCGGACACTCAACTAATGAAAAACTGTTTTTT. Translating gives CAWRAGHSTNEKLFF.

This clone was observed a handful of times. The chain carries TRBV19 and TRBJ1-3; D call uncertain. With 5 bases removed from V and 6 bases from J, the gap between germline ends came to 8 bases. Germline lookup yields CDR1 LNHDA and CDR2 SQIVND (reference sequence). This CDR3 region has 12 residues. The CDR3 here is CASSFGENTIYF. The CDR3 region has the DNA TGTGCCAGTAGTTTCGGAGAAAACACCATATATTTT. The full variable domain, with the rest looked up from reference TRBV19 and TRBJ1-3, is DGGITQSPKYLFRKEGQNVTLSCEQNLNHDAMYWYRQDPGQGLRLIYYSQIVNDFQKGDIAEGYSVSREKKESFPLTVTSAQKNPTAFYLCASSFGENTIYFGEGSWLTVV.

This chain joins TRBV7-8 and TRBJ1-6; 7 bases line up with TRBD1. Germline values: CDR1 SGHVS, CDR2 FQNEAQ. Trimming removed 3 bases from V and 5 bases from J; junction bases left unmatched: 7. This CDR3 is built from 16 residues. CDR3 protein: CASSFLGGQNNSPLHF. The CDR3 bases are TGTGCCAGCAGCTTCCTGGGGGGACAGAATAATTCACCCCTCCACTTT.

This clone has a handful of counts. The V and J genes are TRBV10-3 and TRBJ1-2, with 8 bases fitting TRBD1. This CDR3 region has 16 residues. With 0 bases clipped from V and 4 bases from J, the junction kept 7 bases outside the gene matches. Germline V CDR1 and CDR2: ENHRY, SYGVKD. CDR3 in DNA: TGTGCCATCAGTGAGTCGGTCCAGGGGGCTTCCTATGGCTACACCTTC. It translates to CAISESVQGASYGYTF.

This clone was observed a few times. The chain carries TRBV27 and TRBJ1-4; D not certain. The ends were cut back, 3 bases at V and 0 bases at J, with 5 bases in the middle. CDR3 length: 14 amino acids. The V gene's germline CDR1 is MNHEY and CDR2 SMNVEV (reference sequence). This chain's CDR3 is CASSLRATNEKLFF. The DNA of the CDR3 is TGTGCCAGCAGTTTGCGAGCAACTAATGAAAAACTGTTTTTT.

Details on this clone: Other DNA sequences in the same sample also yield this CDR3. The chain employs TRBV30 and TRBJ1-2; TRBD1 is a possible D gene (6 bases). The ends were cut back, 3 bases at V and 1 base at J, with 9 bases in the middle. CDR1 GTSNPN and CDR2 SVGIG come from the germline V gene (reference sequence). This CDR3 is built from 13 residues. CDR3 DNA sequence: TGTGCCTGGAGCAGGGGCATTAACTATGGCTACACCTTC. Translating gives CAWSRGINYGYTF.